The T cell receptor beta chain described here comes from a study of blood T cell repertoires in COVID-19. Overall study context: Collection of acute and convalescent COVID-19 samples took place in the United States, Italy and Spain. PBMCs, B-cell-depleted T cells, or T cells were the source of the cDNA or gDNA that made up the material.

How the authors handled the data: Reference gene primer amplification in the assay estimated nucleated cell counts. The table came from immunoSEQ multiplex PCR; TCRdb's copy has only in-frame clones and leaves some out. That table supplies the V and J calls and clone size; D and trimming were determined from the DNA. The sample holds about 420,000 clones; roughly 90% are singletons and the top ten take 0.75% to 0.85%. Enrollment of patients from Seattle took place during active infection, with longitudinal follow-up. The CDR3 extends over 15 amino acids. Per germline, CDR1 LNHNV and CDR2 YYDKDF (reference sequence). Trimming took 5 bases from V and 10 from J; bases not matched to a gene: 11.

Sequencing was done on a sample of peripheral blood. This sequence joins TRBV15 and TRBJ2-1, with 10 bases identical to TRBD2. This TCR came from a man aged 18 to 30 with COVID-19, enrolled during active disease. The CDR3: CATSGSGGDVNEQFF. The CDR3 DNA follows: TGTGCCACCAGCGGAAGCGGGGGGGATGTGAACGAGCAGTTCTTC. Full variable domain (remainder filled in from reference TRBV15 and TRBJ2-1): DAMVIQNPRYQVTQFGKPVTLSCSQTLNHNVMYWYQQKSSQAPKLLFHYYDKDFNNEADTPDNFQSRRPNTSFCFLDIRSPGLGDTAMYLCATSGSGGDVNEQFFGPGTRLTVL.